This entry lists 2 T cell receptor beta chains sequenced from one sample in a study of blood T cells in healthy people across ages. Primed by a sample-barcoded 5' primer and a J-beta primer mix, a second PCR proceeded for 7 to 11 cycles. A single record per CDR3 protein comes from TCRdb applying MiXCR to the 5' RACE reads. Of 1.8 million or so distinct CDR3 sequences in the sample, about two fifths were seen once. The sample comprised blood. These TCRs come from a human donor in good health.

The chain uses TRBV20-1 and TRBJ1-2; 8 nucleotides match TRBD1. CDR1 DFQATT and CDR2 SNEGSKA come from the germline V gene (reference sequence). The CDR3 consists of 13 residues. The ends lost 5 bases at V and 4 bases at J; junction bases unmatched: 6. The CDR3 DNA reads as TGCAGTGCTGTGGACAGGGAATTCTATGGCTACACCTTC. It translates to CSAVDREFYGYTF.

Of note for this clonotype: A read error may produce the germline difference seen at one junction end. This chain uses TRBV7-9 with TRBJ1-2; unclear D gene. The CDR3 contains 13 residues. Germline V lookup: CDR1 SEHNR, CDR2 FQNEAQ (reference sequence). The CDR3 sequence is CLCTGRSNYGYTF. CDR3 in DNA: TGCCTATGCACGGGGAGATCTAACTATGGCTACACCTTC.